The clone carrying this T cell receptor (beta chain) came up once. Antigen: not known. This sample was taken from a study of T-cell reconstitution after alpha-beta-depleted transplantation in children. Study-level points and caveats: Reportedly, only several hundred clones from non-depleted graft cells drove alpha-beta T-cell counts at about two months.

Germline trimming cut 6 bases from V and 10 bases from J; bases unmatched to any gene: 21. In germline, CDR1 is MNHEY, CDR2 SVGEGT. CDR3 length equals 17 residues. The TCRbeta library was prepared with unique molecular identifiers. TCRdb redid the calling of the PCR reads with MiXCR, one entry per CDR3 protein. The repertoire consists of about 980,000 distinct CDR3 sequences, with about 31% occurring once and the leading ten covering approximately 30%. The material was PBMCs, mostly from graft donor cells, obtained 360 days after TCRalphabeta/CD19-depleted stem cell transplant. The chain uses TRBV6-2 or TRBV6-3 and TRBJ1-1, with 9 bases identical to TRBD1. This sequence originates from a boy younger than two who had a stem cell transplant for SCID, so the T cells may come from the graft donor. The CDR3 sequence: CASSLGTGTSGIRGAFF. In DNA, the CDR3 is TGTGCCAGCAGCCTTGGGACAGGGACTTCGGGAATCCGGGGAGCTTTCTTT.